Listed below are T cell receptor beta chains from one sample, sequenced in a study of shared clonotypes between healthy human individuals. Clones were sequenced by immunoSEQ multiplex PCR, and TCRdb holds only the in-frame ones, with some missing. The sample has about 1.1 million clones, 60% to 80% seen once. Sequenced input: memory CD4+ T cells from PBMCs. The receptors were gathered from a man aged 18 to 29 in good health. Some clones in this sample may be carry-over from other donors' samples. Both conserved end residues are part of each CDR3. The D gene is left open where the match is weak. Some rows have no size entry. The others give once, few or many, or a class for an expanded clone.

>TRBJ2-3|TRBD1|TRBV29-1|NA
TGCAGCGCGGACAGGGGAGGCACAGATACGCAGTATTTT
CSADRGGTDTQYF
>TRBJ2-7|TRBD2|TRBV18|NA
TGTGCCAGCTCACCACCTAGCGGGAGCTACGAGCAGTACTTC
CASSPPSGSYEQYF
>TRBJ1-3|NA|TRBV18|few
TGTGCCAGCTCACCGCGGCGGGGAGATGGAAACACCATATATTTT
CASSPRRGDGNTIYF
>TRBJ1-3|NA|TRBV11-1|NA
TGTGCCAGCAGCTCACGACAGGGAAACACCATATATTTT
CASSSRQGNTIYF
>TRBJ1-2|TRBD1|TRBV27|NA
TGTGCCAGCAGTTTATCGTACCCCCATTTAGGGACAGGTAAACCTTTTTATGGCTACACCTTC
CASSLSYPHLGTGKPFYGYTF
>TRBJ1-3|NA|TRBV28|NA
TGTGCCAGCAGTTTATGGAACAGGGTGGGGGGAAACACCATATATTTT
CASSLWNRVGGNTIYF
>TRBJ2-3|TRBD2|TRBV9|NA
TGTGCCAGCAGCGTACCTAAGGCGGGAGGGCCAGCAGATACGCAGTATTTT
CASSVPKAGGPADTQYF
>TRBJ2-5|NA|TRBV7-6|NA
TGTGCCAGCAGCTTAGGTCAAGGTGTGAGGCTGTTGGAGACCCAGTACTTC
CASSLGQGVRLLETQYF
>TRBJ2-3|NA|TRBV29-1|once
TGCAGCGTTAAACAGACAGTCTCTAGCACAGATACGCAGTATTTT
CSVKQTVSSTDTQYF
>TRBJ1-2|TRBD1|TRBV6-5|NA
TGTGCCAGCAGTTACTCAAACCCCCGGACAGGCTCAGGCTACACCTTC
CASSYSNPRTGSGYTF
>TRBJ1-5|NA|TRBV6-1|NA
TGTGCCAGCAGTGAAGCTTTGTCCTTAAAACGGCCCCAGCATTTT
CASSEALSLKRPQHF
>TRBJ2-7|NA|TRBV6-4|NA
TGTGCCAGCAGTGACTCGGTCCGGGGGCCCTACGAGCAGTACTTC
CASSDSVRGPYEQYF
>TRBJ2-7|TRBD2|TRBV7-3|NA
TGTGCCAGCAGCGCTCGACTAGCGGGAGTCCACGAGCAGTACTTC
CASSARLAGVHEQYF
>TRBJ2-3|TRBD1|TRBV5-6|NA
TGTGCCAGCAGCAGAGGGACAGGGGAGACAGATACGCAGTATTTT
CASSRGTGETDTQYF
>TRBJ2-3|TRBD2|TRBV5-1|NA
TGCGCCAGCAGCCCAGGACTAGCGGGAGCTACAGATACGCAGTATTTT
CASSPGLAGATDTQYF
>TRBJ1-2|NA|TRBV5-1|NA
TGCGCCAGCAGCTTGGACAGAAACTATGGCTACACCTTC
CASSLDRNYGYTF
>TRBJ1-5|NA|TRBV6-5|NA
TGTGCCAGCAGAACTCGACAGGTAATTCAGCCCCAGCATTTT
CASRTRQVIQPQHF
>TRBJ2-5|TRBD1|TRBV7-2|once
TGTGCCAGCAGCAGACAGACAGGGTTCCAAGAGACCCAGTACTTC
CASSRQTGFQETQYF
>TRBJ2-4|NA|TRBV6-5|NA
TGTGCCAGCAGTGATCTAGCCAAAAACATTCAGTACTTC
CASSDLAKNIQYF
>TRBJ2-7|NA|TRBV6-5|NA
TGTGCCATCGGGCGGAGCTCCTACGAGCAGTACTTC
CAIGRSSYEQYF
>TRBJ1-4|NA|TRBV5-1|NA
TGCGCCAGCAGCTTCCTCCCGGGGGCAGGTGATGAAAAACTGTTTTTT
CASSFLPGAGDEKLFF
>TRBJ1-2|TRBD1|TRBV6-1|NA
TGTGCCAGCAGTGAAGCGCTGACAGGGGGCGCTTGGTATGGCTACACCTTC
CASSEALTGGAWYGYTF
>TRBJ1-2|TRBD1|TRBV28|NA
TGTGCCAGCAGTCCAGGGGGTAACTATGGCTACACCTTC
CASSPGGNYGYTF
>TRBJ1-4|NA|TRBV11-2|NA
TGTGCCAGCAGCTTAGATCTGGGTGGGTTTTTT
CASSLDLGGFF
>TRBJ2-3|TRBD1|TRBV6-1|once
TGTGCCAGCAGTAAAGTGGGACAGACTAACACAGATACGCAGTATTTT
CASSKVGQTNTDTQYF
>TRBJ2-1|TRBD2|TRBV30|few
TGTGCCTGGAGACCGGGCGGCGCGGGAGGTTACAATGAGCAGTTCTTC
CAWRPGGAGGYNEQFF
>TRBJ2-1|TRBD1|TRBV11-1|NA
TGTGCCAGCAGCGCCGACAGGGTCAATGAGCAGTTCTTC
CASSADRVNEQFF
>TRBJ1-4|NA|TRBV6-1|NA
TGTGCCAGCAGTGACGGACGGACCCCTAATGAAAAACTGTTTTTT
CASSDGRTPNEKLFF
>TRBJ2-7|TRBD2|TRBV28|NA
TGTGCCAGCAAACCTACTAGCGGCGAGCAGTACTTC
CASKPTSGEQYF
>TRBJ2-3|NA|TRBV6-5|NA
TGTGCCAGCGGGTTGACCGGGGGCACAGATACGCAGTATTTT
CASGLTGGTDTQYF
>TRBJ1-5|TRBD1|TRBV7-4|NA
TGTGCCAGCAGCTTTCAAATTCAGAAACAGGACAGGGCTTATAGCAATCAGCCCCAGCATTTT
CASSFQIQKQDRAYSNQPQHF
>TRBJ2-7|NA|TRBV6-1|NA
TGTGCCAGCAGTGCAATGTACGAGCAGTACTTC
CASSAMYEQYF
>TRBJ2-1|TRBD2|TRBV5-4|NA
TGTGCCAGCAGCTTGGTCCCTAGCGGGAGGGGGTACAATGAGCAGTTCTTC
CASSLVPSGRGYNEQFF
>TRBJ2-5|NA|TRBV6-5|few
TGTGCCAGCAGTCGTTATCCAGGGTGGCAAGAGACCCAGTACTTC
CASSRYPGWQETQYF
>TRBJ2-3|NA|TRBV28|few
TGTGCCAGCAGTTTTTGGCGCGAGACGCAGTATTTT
CASSFWRETQYF
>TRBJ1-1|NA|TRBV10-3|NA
TGTGCCACCCGGGGGCGAACCGAAGGTACTGAAGCTTTCTTT
CATRGRTEGTEAFF
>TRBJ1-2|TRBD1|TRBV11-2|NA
TGTGCCAGCAGCTTAGGGTGGGACAGGGGTCACTCTGGCTACACCTTC
CASSLGWDRGHSGYTF
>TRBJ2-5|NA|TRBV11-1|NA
TGTGCCAGCAGCTTATTTCCCCTACAAGAGACCCAGTACTTC
CASSLFPLQETQYF
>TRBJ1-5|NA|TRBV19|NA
TGTGCCAGTCAAAGGGTGGGTAGCAATCAGCCCCAGCATTTT
CASQRVGSNQPQHF
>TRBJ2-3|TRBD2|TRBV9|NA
TGTGCCAGCAGCCCACGACTAGCGGGAGGCGGAGTGGGAGATACGCAGTATTTT
CASSPRLAGGGVGDTQYF
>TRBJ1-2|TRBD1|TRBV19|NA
TGTGCCAGTAGTATATTGGGACAGGGATACGATGGCTACACCTTC
CASSILGQGYDGYTF
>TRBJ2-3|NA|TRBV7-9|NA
TGTGCCAGCAGCCCCCAGGGGAGACAGACCACAGATACGCAGTATTTT
CASSPQGRQTTDTQYF
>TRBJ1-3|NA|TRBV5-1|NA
TGCGCCAGCAGCCTCGTCCCGAGCTCTGGAAACACCATATATTTT
CASSLVPSSGNTIYF
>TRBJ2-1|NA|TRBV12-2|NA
TGTGCAAGTCGCCGGAACAATGAGCAGTTCTTC
CASRRNNEQFF